The 18 T cell receptor beta chains below all came from one sample that was sequenced in a study of read filtering for tumor transcriptome and immune sequencing (dated by TCRdb to between 2020 and 2021). This sample was sequenced with an Illumina HiSeq 4000. TCR libraries were built from roughly 400 ng RNA with the Immunoverse kit, using molecular barcoded adaptors covering alpha/delta and beta/gamma chains. The public reads were reanalyzed by TCRdb: fastp trimming at Q25, MiXCR alignment, in-frame beta chains only. CDR3 protein sequences are deduplicated, and each keeps its most common genes and DNA. For this sample the table gives about 93,000 distinct CDR3 sequences, of which roughly 21% were detected only once. Of the sample, over 10% is held by the ten largest clones. The sequencing sample was made of a population of CD138-negative cells sorted from bone marrow. Taken with the paper, the label for cell subset or site translates to: bone marrow mononuclear cells depleted of CD138+ plasma/myeloma cells by negative magnetic selection. Source of these receptors: a donor aged 40 or older with multiple myeloma.

In this sample, this clonotype turned up many times. The V gene is TRBV11-2, the J gene TRBJ2-1, with D uncertain. The CDR3 covers 12 residues. The V gene lost 3 bases and the J gene lost 6 bases, with 6 bases spanning the gap. CDR1 and CDR2 (germline): SGHAT, FQNNGV. The CDR3 coding sequence is TGTGCCAGCAGCTTGGGGATCAATGAGCAGTTCTTC. As protein: CASSLGINEQFF.

This clonotype appeared many times. The chain couples TRBV28 to TRBJ2-7; the match to TRBD1 covers 9 bases. The CDR3 has 14 amino acids. CDR1 is MDHEN and CDR2 is SYDVKM in the germline V gene. V lost 9 bases to trimming and J lost 1 base; unmatched junction nucleotides: 7. The CDR3 DNA follows: TGTGCCAGTCTCGACAGGGGGTATTCCTACGAGCAGTACTTC. It codes for CASLDRGYSYEQYF.

On this clonotype itself: This may be a read error, as it is one base from a much larger clone. Without the conserved terminal phenylalanine or tryptophan, this CDR3 likely stems from a read error. The chain links TRBV5-1 to TRBJ2-7; 13 bases fit TRBD2. V lost 2 bases to trimming and J lost 5 bases; unmatched junction nucleotides: 7. CDR3 length equals 16 residues. CDR1 SGHRS and CDR2 YFSETQ come from the germline V gene. The CDR3 region is CASSLRTSGGGDEQYL. The CDR3 DNA sequence: TGCGCCAGCAGCTTAAGGACTAGCGGGGGCGGGGACGAGCAGTACCTC.

This clonotype was seen at least ten times. The CDR3 is CATSDRITDTQYF. The CDR3 DNA reads as TGTGCCACCAGCGACAGAATCACAGATACGCAGTATTTT. The chain uses TRBV15 and TRBJ2-3; possible D gene TRBD1, 5 bases. The CDR3 contains 13 residues. Trimming pared 5 bases from V and 2 bases from J, leaving 8 bases between. CDR1 is LNHNV and CDR2 is YYDKDF in the germline V gene (reference sequence).

This clonotype came up many times. The DNA of the CDR3 is TGCGCCAGCAGCAAAGGGACAGTCACCGGGGAGCTGTTTTTT. Residues: CASSKGTVTGELFF. V gene TRBV5-1 combines with J gene TRBJ2-2; 7 nucleotides match TRBD1. Looked up from germline, CDR1 is SGHRS and CDR2 is YFSETQ. The CDR3 is made up of 14 amino acids. Trimming at V came to 4 bases and at J to 4 bases, leaving 4 bases not matched to a gene.

J is TRBJ2-5 and V is TRBV2; D remains unclear. Trimming took 5 bases from V and 5 from J, leaving 3 bases between them. The germline V gene has CDR1 SNHLY and CDR2 FYNNEI. The CDR3 contains 10 residues. Here the CDR3 DNA reads TGTGCCAGCAGTATGGAGACCCAGTACTTC. Encoded protein: CASSMETQYF.

This clonotype was counted ten times or more. For the CDR3, the DNA is TGCGCCAGCAGCCCTGATTTAGACAGGGTCTATGGCTACACCTTC. Translating it yields CASSPDLDRVYGYTF. This sequence joins TRBV4-1 and TRBJ1-2, with TRBD1 identical over 7 bases. The CDR3 sequence is 15 residues long. V was pared by 4 bases and J by 4 bases, with 9 bases of the junction left unmatched. Germline CDR1 is MGHRA and CDR2 is YSYEKL.

This clonotype was seen at least ten times. The gene calls are TRBV6-5 and TRBJ2-3; 8 bases fit TRBD2. The CDR3 is made up of 16 amino acids. The V segment lost 5 bases and the J segment 4 bases; nucleotides outside the gene matches: 11. Germline CDR1 is MNHEY and CDR2 is SVGAGI. DNA of the CDR3: TGTGCCAGCAGTCCCAAGTTCGGACTAGCTGCAGATACGCAGTATTTT. Protein product: CASSPKFGLAADTQYF.

Note on this clonotype: This may be a read error, as it is one base from a much larger clone. The chain links TRBV5-1 to TRBJ2-6; D is possibly TRBD1 (5 bases). Trimming took 1 base from V and 1 from J, leaving 12 bases between them. Germline assignment: CDR1 SGHRS and CDR2 YFSETQ. The CDR3 has 17 amino acids. DNA for the CDR3: TGCGCCAGCAGCTTGATACAGGAGAGATCTGGGGCCAACGTCCTGACTTTC. This codes for CASSLIQERSGANVLTF.

The table lists this clonotype with many counts. V and J are TRBV28 and TRBJ1-6, with D possibly matching TRBD1 (5 bases). Germline V lookup: CDR1 MDHEN, CDR2 SYDVKM. The length of the CDR3 is 14 residues. V was pared by 6 bases and J by 9 bases, with 15 bases between. In nucleotides, the CDR3 is TGTGCCAGCAGCCTAACGACAGAGTTTTCACCCCTCCACTTT. It encodes CASSLTTEFSPLHF.

This clonotype was counted ten times or more. The CDR3 loop reads CASSLLMATQNGELFF. CDR3 DNA sequence: TGTGCCAGCAGTTTACTTATGGCTACCCAGAACGGGGAGCTGTTTTTT. The chain uses TRBV12-3 or TRBV12-4 and TRBJ2-2; no clear D gene. Deletions cut 2 bases from V and 7 bases from J, with 17 bases between. The CDR3 loop spans 16 amino acids.

To note about this clonotype: A read error may explain this, as a much larger clone is one base away. This chain uses TRBV10-3 with TRBJ2-5; TRBD2 agrees at 11 bases. The CDR3 is 16 amino acids. V shed 3 bases and J 1 base; nucleotides not matched to a gene: 4. Germline V gene lookup returns CDR1 ENHRY and CDR2 SYGVKD. For the CDR3, the DNA is TGTGCCATCAGTGATCGTCTAGCGGGGGGCCAAGAGACCCAGTACTTC. This gives the protein CAISDRLAGGQETQYF.

This clonotype was recorded many times. The CDR3 region is CASSSVGASTDTQYF. CDR3 bases: TGCGCCAGCAGTTCCGTCGGGGCAAGCACAGATACGCAGTATTTT. This chain connects TRBV10-1 to TRBJ2-3, with D perhaps given as TRBD1 or TRBD2 (5 bases each). Germline values: CDR1 WNHNN, CDR2 SYGVQD (reference sequence). The CDR3 is made up of 15 amino acids. Trimming pared 5 bases from V and 0 bases from J, leaving 12 bases between.

With respect to this clonotype: Just one base apart from a much larger clone, this may be a read error. This chain connects TRBV7-9 to TRBJ2-7; D call uncertain. Germline values: CDR1 SEHNR, CDR2 FQNEAQ (reference sequence). There are 13 residues in the CDR3. CDR3: CASSPQWGHERYF. The DNA for the CDR3 is TGTGCCAGCAGCCCTCAGTGGGGTCACGAGCGGTACTTC.

This clonotype was seen repeatedly, ten times or more. The chain is built from TRBV5-1 and TRBJ2-7, with D possibly TRBD1 on 5 matching bases. CDR1 is SGHRS, CDR2 YFSETQ, per germline. Trimming pared 2 bases from V and 6 bases from J, leaving 9 bases between. The CDR3 contains 12 residues. DNA of the CDR3: TGCGCCAGCAGCTTCACAAGGGGCGAGCAGTACTTC. It is translated as CASSFTRGEQYF.

With regard to this clonotype: With a much larger clone just one base away, this may be a read error. J is TRBJ2-3 and V is TRBV5-1; unclear D gene. Germline V gene data show CDR1 as SGHRS and CDR2 as YFSETQ. This CDR3 comprises 14 residues. The V gene lost 1 base and the J gene lost 6 bases, with 12 bases spanning the gap. The CDR3 sequence is CASSLSLQVDTQYF. The CDR3, as DNA: TGCGCCAGCAGCTTGAGTTTGCAGGTTGATACGCAGTATTTT. Drawing the rest from reference TRBV5-1 and TRBJ2-3, the complete variable domain is KAGVTQTPRYLIKTRGQQVTLSCSPISGHRSVSWYQQTPGQGLQFLFEYFSETQRNKGNFPGRFSGRQFSNSRSEMNVSTLELGDSALYLCASSLSLQVDTQYFGPGTRLTVL.

This clonotype was recorded many times. The chain joins TRBV7-9 to TRBJ2-3; D uncertain. The V gene's germline CDR1 is SEHNR and CDR2 FQNEAQ (reference sequence). Trimming removed 4 bases from V and 5 bases from J, with 19 bases in between. The CDR3 contains 16 residues. CDR3 DNA: TGTGCCAGCAGCTCAAAGGACGCCACCGGCTTAGATACGCAGTATTTT. As protein: CASSSKDATGLDTQYF.

At least ten counts were recorded for this clonotype. The chain's CDR3 is CASSQDRGAGNEQFF. The CDR3 coding sequence is TGTGCCAGCAGCCAAGATAGAGGGGCAGGCAATGAGCAGTTCTTC. V is TRBV3-1 and J is TRBJ2-1, with D perhaps given as TRBD1 or TRBD2 (5 bases each). Between the trimmed V and J ends, which lost 0 bases and 6 bases, there was a span of 12 bases. This CDR3 has 15 amino acids. Germline V gene data show CDR1 as LGHDT and CDR2 as YNNKEL (reference sequence).